This TCR beta chain came from a study of blood T cell repertoires in COVID-19. Looking at the study overall: The United States, Italy and Spain provided the acute and convalescent COVID-19 samples.

Original processing methods: Counts of nucleated cells, estimated from reference gene primer amplification, were obtained. The repertoire was sequenced with immunoSEQ multiplex PCR; TCRdb's copy has only in-frame clones and lacks some. V and J calls and clone size are copied from that table; D and trimming were computed from the DNA. This table holds 300,000 to 400,000 clones, roughly 87% found once. This clone appeared a few times. CDR3 length: 15 residues. The germline V gene encodes CDR1 MNHEY and CDR2 SVGAGI. V lost 4 bases, J lost 7 bases, and 8 bases stayed unmatched. The chain combines TRBV6-5 with TRBJ2-1; TRBD2 matches at 9 bases. The receptor comes from a man between 50 and 59 years old with active or convalescent COVID-19. Sequenced: peripheral blood. The CDR3 loop is CASSSPLLAGNEQFF. Written as DNA, the CDR3 is TGTGCCAGCAGTTCACCTTTGCTAGCGGGGAATGAGCAGTTCTTC.